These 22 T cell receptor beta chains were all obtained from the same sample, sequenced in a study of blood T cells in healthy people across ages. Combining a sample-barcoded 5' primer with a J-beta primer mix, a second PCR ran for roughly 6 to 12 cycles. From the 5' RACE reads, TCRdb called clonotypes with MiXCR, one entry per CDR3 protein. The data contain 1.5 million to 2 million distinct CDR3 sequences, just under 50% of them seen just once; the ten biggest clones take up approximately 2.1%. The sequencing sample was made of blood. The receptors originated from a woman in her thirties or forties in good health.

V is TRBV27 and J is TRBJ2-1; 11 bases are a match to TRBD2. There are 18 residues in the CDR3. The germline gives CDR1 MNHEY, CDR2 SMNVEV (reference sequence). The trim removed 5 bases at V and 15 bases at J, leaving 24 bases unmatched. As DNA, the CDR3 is TGTGCCAGCAGTCCCCTCCTTAGCGGGGGGGCCCTCGAATACCCCCCGTTCTTC. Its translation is CASSPLLSGGALEYPPFF.

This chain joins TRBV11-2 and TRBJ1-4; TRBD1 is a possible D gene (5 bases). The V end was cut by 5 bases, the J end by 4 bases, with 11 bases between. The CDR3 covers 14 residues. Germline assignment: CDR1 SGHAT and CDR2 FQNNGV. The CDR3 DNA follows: TGTGCCAGCAGCATCGACAGAAATAATGAAAAACTGTTTTTT. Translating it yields CASSIDRNNEKLFF.

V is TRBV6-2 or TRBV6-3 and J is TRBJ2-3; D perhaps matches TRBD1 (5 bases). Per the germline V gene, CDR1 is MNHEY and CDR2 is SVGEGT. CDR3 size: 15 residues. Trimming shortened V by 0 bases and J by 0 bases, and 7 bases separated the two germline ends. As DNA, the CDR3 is TGTGCCAGCAGTTACTCGGGGCTGAGCACAGATACGCAGTATTTT. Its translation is CASSYSGLSTDTQYF.

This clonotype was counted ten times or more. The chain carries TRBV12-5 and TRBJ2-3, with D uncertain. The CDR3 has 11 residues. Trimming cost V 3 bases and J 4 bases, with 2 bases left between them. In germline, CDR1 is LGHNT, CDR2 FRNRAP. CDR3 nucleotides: TGTGCTAGTGGTTTAGCAGATACGCAGTATTTT. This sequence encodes CASGLADTQYF.

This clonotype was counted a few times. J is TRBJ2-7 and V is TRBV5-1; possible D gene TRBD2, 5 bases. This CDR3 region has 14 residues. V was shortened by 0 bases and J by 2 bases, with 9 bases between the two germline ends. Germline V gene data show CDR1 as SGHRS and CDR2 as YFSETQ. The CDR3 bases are TGCGCCAGCAGCTTGGACGGGAAGACCTACGAGCAGTACTTC. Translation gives CASSLDGKTYEQYF.

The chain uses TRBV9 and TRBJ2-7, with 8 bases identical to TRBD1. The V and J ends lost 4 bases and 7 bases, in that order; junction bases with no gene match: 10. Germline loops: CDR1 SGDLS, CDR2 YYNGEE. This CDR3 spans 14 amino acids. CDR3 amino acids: CASSIGTGNNEQYF. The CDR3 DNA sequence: TGTGCCAGCAGCATCGGGACAGGTAACAATGAGCAGTACTTC.

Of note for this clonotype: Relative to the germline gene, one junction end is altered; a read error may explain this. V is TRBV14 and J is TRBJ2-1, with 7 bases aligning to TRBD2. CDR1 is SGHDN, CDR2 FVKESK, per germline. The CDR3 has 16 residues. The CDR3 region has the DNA TGTGCCAGCAGCCAAGATGGGACTACCCTAAACAATGGGCAGTTCTTC. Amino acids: CASSQDGTTLNNGQFF. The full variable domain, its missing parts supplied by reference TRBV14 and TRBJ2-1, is EAGVTQFPSHSVIEKGQTVTLRCDPISGHDNLYWYRRVMGKEIKFLLHFVKESKQDESGMPNNRFLAERTGGTYSTLKVQPAELEDSGVYFCASSQDGTTLNNGQFFGPGTRLTVL.

This chain's CDR3 is CATSDTDGYTF. CDR3 in DNA: TGTGCCACCAGTGACACAGATGGCTACACCTTC. The rearrangement joins TRBV24-1 to TRBJ1-2; D is uncertain. This CDR3 spans 11 amino acids. V dropped 4 bases and J dropped 6 bases, with 5 bases sitting between them. In germline, CDR1 is KGHDR, CDR2 SFDVKD.

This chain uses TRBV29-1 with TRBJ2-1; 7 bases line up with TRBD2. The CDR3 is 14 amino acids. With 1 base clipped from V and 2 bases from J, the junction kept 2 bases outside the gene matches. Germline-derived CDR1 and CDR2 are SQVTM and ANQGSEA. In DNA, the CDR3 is TGCAGCGTTGAAGGGGGGGGACCCTACAATGAGCAGTTCTTC. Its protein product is CSVEGGGPYNEQFF.

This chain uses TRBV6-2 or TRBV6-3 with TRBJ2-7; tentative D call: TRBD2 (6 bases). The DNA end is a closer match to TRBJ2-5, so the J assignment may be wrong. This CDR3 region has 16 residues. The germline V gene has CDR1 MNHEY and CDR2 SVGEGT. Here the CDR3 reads CASRRLGGYTRETQYF. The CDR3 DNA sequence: TGTGCCAGCAGGCGCCTGGGGGGATATACCCGGGAGACCCAGTACTTC.

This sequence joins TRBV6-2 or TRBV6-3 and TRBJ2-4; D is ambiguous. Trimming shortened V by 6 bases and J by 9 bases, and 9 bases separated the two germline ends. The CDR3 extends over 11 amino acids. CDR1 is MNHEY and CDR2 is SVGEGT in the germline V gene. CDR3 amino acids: CASSQASIQYF. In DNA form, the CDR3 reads TGTGCCAGCAGCCAAGCTAGCATTCAGTACTTC.

CDR3 residues: CASSPTGLAGGDTQYF. CDR3 in DNA: TGTGCCAGCAGCCCGACGGGACTAGCGGGGGGAGATACGCAGTATTTT. The chain joins TRBV7-2 to TRBJ2-3, with TRBD2 identical over 15 bases. Germline V gene data show CDR1 as SGHTA and CDR2 as FQGNSA. CDR3 length equals 16 residues. The ends lost 5 bases at V and 5 bases at J; junction bases unmatched: 5.

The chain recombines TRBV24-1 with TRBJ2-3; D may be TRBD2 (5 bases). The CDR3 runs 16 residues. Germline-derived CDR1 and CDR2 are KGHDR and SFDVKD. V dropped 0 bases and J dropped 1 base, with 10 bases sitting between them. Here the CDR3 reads CATSDLPEVGTDTQYF. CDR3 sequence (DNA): TGTGCCACCAGTGATTTGCCGGAGGTTGGCACAGATACGCAGTATTTT.

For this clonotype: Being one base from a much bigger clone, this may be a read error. CDR3 region: CSVEQGRHEQIF. In nucleotides, the CDR3 is TGCAGCGTTGAACAGGGACGGCATGAGCAGATCTTC. V gene TRBV29-1 combines with J gene TRBJ2-1; D might be TRBD1 or TRBD2, each matching 5 bases. The V gene's germline CDR1 is SQVTM and CDR2 ANQGSEA. The CDR3 sequence is 12 residues long.

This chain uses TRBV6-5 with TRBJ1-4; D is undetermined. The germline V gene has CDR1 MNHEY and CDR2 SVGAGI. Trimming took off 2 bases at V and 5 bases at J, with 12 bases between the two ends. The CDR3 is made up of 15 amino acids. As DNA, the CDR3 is TGTGCCAGCAGTTACCGTACGTCCCCCAATGAAAAACTGTTTTTT. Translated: CASSYRTSPNEKLFF.

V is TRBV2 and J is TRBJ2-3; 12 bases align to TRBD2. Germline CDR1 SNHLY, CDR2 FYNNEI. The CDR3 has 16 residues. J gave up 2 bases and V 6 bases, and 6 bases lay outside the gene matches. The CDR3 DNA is TGTGCCAGCAGAATGACTAGCGGGGGAATCACAGATACGCAGTATTTT. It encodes CASRMTSGGITDTQYF.

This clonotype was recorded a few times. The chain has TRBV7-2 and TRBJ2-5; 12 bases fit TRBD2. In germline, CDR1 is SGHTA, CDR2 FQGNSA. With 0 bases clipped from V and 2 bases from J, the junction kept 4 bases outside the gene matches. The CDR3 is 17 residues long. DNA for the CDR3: TGTGCCAGCAGCTTAGCACTAGCGGGGGGCGCACAAGAGACCCAGTACTTC. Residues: CASSLALAGGAQETQYF. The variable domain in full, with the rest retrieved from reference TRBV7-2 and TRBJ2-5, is GAGVSQSPSNKVTEKGKDVELRCDPISGHTALYWYRQSLGQGLEFLIYFQGNSAPDKSGLPSDRFSAERTGGSVSTLTIQRTQQEDSAVYLCASSLALAGGAQETQYFGPGTRLLVL.

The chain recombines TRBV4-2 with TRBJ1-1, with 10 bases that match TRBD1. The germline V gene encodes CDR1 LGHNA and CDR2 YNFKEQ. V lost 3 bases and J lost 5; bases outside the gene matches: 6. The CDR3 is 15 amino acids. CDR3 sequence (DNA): TGTGCCAGCAGCCAGGGTGACAGGGGGCATACTGAAGCTTTCTTT. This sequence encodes CASSQGDRGHTEAFF.

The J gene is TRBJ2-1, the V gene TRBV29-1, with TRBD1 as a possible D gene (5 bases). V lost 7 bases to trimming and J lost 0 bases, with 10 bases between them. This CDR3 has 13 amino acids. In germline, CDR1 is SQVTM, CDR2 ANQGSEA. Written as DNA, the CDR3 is TGCAGCGGTGCAGGGTTCTCCTACAATGAGCAGTTCTTC. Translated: CSGAGFSYNEQFF.

The CDR3 reads CASSYSAGNNQPQHF. CDR3 DNA sequence: TGTGCCAGCAGTTACTCGGCGGGGAACAATCAGCCCCAGCATTTT. The rearrangement links TRBV6-5 to TRBJ1-5; no clear D gene. This CDR3 has 15 residues. The germline V and J ends were trimmed by 0 bases and 3 bases, with 9 bases remaining between them. Germline CDR1 is MNHEY and CDR2 is SVGAGI.

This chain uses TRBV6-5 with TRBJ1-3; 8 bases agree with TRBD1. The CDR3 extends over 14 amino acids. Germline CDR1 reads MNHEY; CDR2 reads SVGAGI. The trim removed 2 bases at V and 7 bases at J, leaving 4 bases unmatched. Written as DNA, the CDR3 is TGTGCCAGCAGTTACGGCAGGGGGCGGAACACCATATATTTT. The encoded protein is CASSYGRGRNTIYF.

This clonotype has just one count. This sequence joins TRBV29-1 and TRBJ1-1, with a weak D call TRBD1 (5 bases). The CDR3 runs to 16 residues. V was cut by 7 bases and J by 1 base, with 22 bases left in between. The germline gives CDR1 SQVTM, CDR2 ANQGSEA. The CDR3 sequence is CSALAGPRGPNTEAFF. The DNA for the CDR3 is TGCAGCGCCCTCGCGGGGCCGAGGGGCCCGAACACTGAAGCTTTCTTT.